This entry lists 12 T cell receptor beta chains sequenced from one sample in a study of T cell responses to AZD1222 COVID-19 vaccine. Profiling relied on immunoSEQ multiplex PCR, and the TCRdb table lists in-frame clones only, not all of them. The sample lists some 110,000 clones, about 93% seen once, with about 5% in the top ten. Source: peripheral blood, taken on day 0 of AZD1222 vaccination. These receptors all come from an adult in good health.

The rearrangement uses TRBV6-5 and TRBJ1-1; D perhaps matches TRBD1 (6 bases). Germline loops: CDR1 MNHEY, CDR2 SVGAGI. Trimming removed 7 bases at V and 5 bases at J, with 8 bases between. This CDR3 is 11 amino acids long. The CDR3 DNA sequence: TGTGCCAGCACTAGGGGGACTGAAGCTTTCTTT. It encodes CASTRGTEAFF.

The rearrangement links TRBV4-2 to TRBJ1-2; D possibly corresponds to TRBD1 (5 bases). The length of the CDR3 is 13 residues. CDR1 is LGHNA and CDR2 is YNFKEQ in the germline V gene. V was pared by 2 bases and J by 7 bases, with 11 bases between. CDR3 in amino acids: CASSQPVGGGYTF. CDR3 sequence (DNA): TGTGCCAGCAGCCAACCGGTGGGGGGTGGCTACACCTTC.

The chain joins TRBV27 to TRBJ2-1, with 7 bases aligning to TRBD1. Germline loops: CDR1 MNHEY, CDR2 SMNVEV (reference sequence). V was pared by 2 bases and J by 7 bases, with 8 bases of the junction left unmatched. The CDR3 totals 15 residues. The CDR3 region is CASSLTSLRGNEQFF. CDR3 bases: TGTGCCAGCAGTTTAACCTCCCTCAGGGGGAATGAGCAGTTCTTC.

V and J are TRBV12-3 or TRBV12-4 and TRBJ1-6, with D tentatively TRBD1 (5 bases). The CDR3 totals 13 residues. Trimming removed 6 bases at V and 10 bases at J, with 13 bases between. CDR3 sequence reads: CASRSAGDSPLHF. CDR3 DNA: TGTGCCAGCAGATCGGCGGGGGACTCACCCCTCCACTTT.

This chain joins TRBV5-5 and TRBJ2-1, with D perhaps matching TRBD2 (5 bases). Germline loops: CDR1 SGHKS, CDR2 YYEKEE (reference sequence). This CDR3 contains 15 residues. Between the trimmed V and J ends, which lost 1 base and 3 bases, there was a span of 11 bases. The CDR3 coding sequence is TGTGCCAGCAGCTTGACTCCTGAGGGCTACAATGAGCAGTTCTTC. Its translation: CASSLTPEGYNEQFF. The variable domain in full, completed from reference TRBV5-5 and TRBJ2-1, reads DAGVTQSPTHLIKTRGQQVTLRCSPISGHKSVSWYQQVLGQGPQFIFQYYEKEERGRGNFPDRFSARQFPNYSSELNVNALLLGDSALYLCASSLTPEGYNEQFFGPGTRLTVL.

This rearrangement joins TRBV7-6 to TRBJ2-7; 9 bases fit TRBD1. Trimming cost V 1 base and J 4 bases; bases outside gene matches: 5. CDR1 and CDR2 (germline): SGHVS, FNYEAQ. The CDR3 loop spans 15 amino acids. CDR3 in amino acids: CASSLDPGQGYEQYF. For the CDR3, the DNA is TGTGCCAGCAGCTTAGACCCGGGACAGGGTTACGAGCAGTACTTC.

This clone was observed a single time. The chain carries TRBV15 and TRBJ2-1, with TRBD2 matching 7 bases. Germline V lookup: CDR1 LNHNV, CDR2 YYDKDF (reference sequence). J was trimmed by 0 bases and V by 1 base; bases with no gene match: 0. This CDR3 spans 15 amino acids. The CDR3 region has the DNA TGTGCCACCAGCAGAGGCGGGAGCTCCTACAATGAGCAGTTCTTC. This translates into CATSRGGSSYNEQFF.

The chain is built from TRBV28 and TRBJ1-1, with TRBD1 as a possible D gene (6 bases). Per the germline V gene, CDR1 is MDHEN and CDR2 is SYDVKM. V dropped 4 bases and J dropped 7 bases, with 13 bases sitting between them. The CDR3 runs 13 residues. The CDR3 DNA sequence: TGTGCCAGCAGTTCTCCGGACAGCCTTGAAGCTTTCTTT. This gives the protein CASSSPDSLEAFF. Together with reference TRBV28 and TRBJ1-1, the CDR3 gives the full variable domain: DVKVTQSSRYLVKRTGEKVFLECVQDMDHENMFWYRQDPGLGLRLIYFSYDVKMKEKGDIPEGYSVSREKKERFSLILESASTNQTSMYLCASSSPDSLEAFFGQGTRLTVV.

The chain links TRBV24-1 to TRBJ1-3, with D possibly matching TRBD1 (6 bases). The CDR3 sequence is 14 residues long. Germline V gene sequence: CDR1 KGHDR, CDR2 SFDVKD. V lost 4 bases and J lost 8, with 14 bases in between. CDR3 coding DNA: TGTGCCACCAGTGACCCGAGCAGGGGAGACACCATATATTTT. Encoded protein: CATSDPSRGDTIYF.

This chain uses TRBV5-8 with TRBJ1-6; maybe TRBD1 (5 bases). CDR3 length: 14 residues. V lost 4 bases, J lost 6 bases, and 11 bases lay in between. Germline CDR1 reads SGHTS; CDR2 reads YDEGEE. The CDR3 nucleotides read TGTGCCAGCAGCCGTAGGGACGGTAATTCACCCCTCCACTTT. As protein: CASSRRDGNSPLHF.

The gene calls are TRBV24-1 and TRBJ2-3, with TRBD1 matching 8 bases. CDR3 length: 16 residues. Germline trimming cut 4 bases from V and 0 bases from J; bases unmatched to any gene: 5. Looked up from germline, CDR1 is KGHDR and CDR2 is SFDVKD. CDR3 loop: CATSDPGQGSTDTQYF. The CDR3 region has the DNA TGTGCCACCAGTGACCCCGGACAGGGCAGCACAGATACGCAGTATTTT.

The rearrangement joins TRBV25-1 to TRBJ2-1; D is unclear. Germline V gene sequence: CDR1 MGHDK, CDR2 SYGVNS. The CDR3 covers 10 residues. V gave up 6 bases and J gave up 8 bases, with 5 bases separating them. CDR3 in amino acids: CASRGYEQFF. Written as DNA, the CDR3 is TGTGCCAGCAGGGGCTATGAGCAGTTCTTC.